This T cell receptor (beta chain) appears in the sequencing data of a study of radiotherapy plus CTLA-4 blockade in lung cancer. Profiled with immunoSEQ multiplex PCR; TCRdb holds only in-frame clones, not every one. The data show about 110,000 clones, 85% to 90% seen once. Germline trimming cut 5 bases from V and 0 bases from J; bases unmatched to any gene: 1. This CDR3 has 15 amino acids. The V gene's germline CDR1 is SGHTA and CDR2 FQGNSA. Here the sequenced sample was peripheral blood, taken from a patient treated with radiotherapy plus ipilimumab. The TCR sequence derives from a human donor with non-small cell lung cancer that progressed on radiotherapy plus ipilimumab. Some clones in this sample may be carry-over from other donors' samples. This chain joins TRBV7-2 and TRBJ2-6; 7 bases are a match to TRBD1. The CDR3 loop is CASSRQGSGANVLTF. CDR3 nucleotide sequence: TGTGCCAGCAGCCGACAGGGCTCTGGGGCCAACGTCCTGACTTTC.